Following are 11 T cell receptor beta chains from one sample sequenced in a study of cytomegalovirus exposure and HLA in healthy donors. Primers: 60 Vbeta forward and 13 Jbeta reverse. Clones were read by immunoSEQ multiplex PCR, and TCRdb kept only the in-frame ones, dropping some. Among roughly 100,000 clones listed, 75% to 85% were seen once. The specimen sequenced was PBMCs. Receptor source: a man between 18 and 35 years old in good health and CMV-seronegative.

The genes are TRBV11-2 and TRBJ2-3; 10 positions match TRBD2. CDR3 size: 13 residues. The germline gives CDR1 SGHAT, CDR2 FQNNGV. The trim removed 6 bases at V and 8 bases at J, leaving 5 bases unmatched. The CDR3 sequence: CASSPSGRGTQYF. The DNA of the CDR3 is TGTGCCAGCAGTCCCAGCGGGAGGGGTACGCAGTATTTT.

A few counts support this clone. The chain is built from TRBV5-4 and TRBJ2-2; D remains unclear. Trimming took off 0 bases at V and 1 base at J, with 10 bases between the two ends. Germline V lookup: CDR1 SGHNT, CDR2 YYREEE (reference sequence). The CDR3 loop spans 16 amino acids. DNA for the CDR3: TGTGCCAGCAGCTTGGATCCAGGATTGAACACCGGGGAGCTGTTTTTT. Its protein is CASSLDPGLNTGELFF.

The rearrangement links TRBV7-9 to TRBJ2-7; TRBD1 is a possible D gene (5 bases). CDR1 and CDR2 (germline): SEHNR, FQNEAQ (reference sequence). The CDR3 covers 15 residues. Trimming cost V 3 bases and J 3 bases, with 15 bases left between them. DNA of the CDR3: TGTGCCAGCAGCTTCCTGCAGGGCCTCCGCTACGAGCAGTACTTC. As protein: CASSFLQGLRYEQYF.

The rearrangement uses TRBV27 and TRBJ2-7, with TRBD2 as a possible D gene (6 bases). V was trimmed by 5 bases and J by 1 base, leaving 9 bases between them. This CDR3 contains 13 residues. The germline V gene encodes CDR1 MNHEY and CDR2 SMNVEV (reference sequence). Here the CDR3 reads CASSELASYEQYF. The DNA for the CDR3 is TGTGCCAGCAGTGAACTAGCTTCCTACGAGCAGTACTTC.

The chain uses TRBV5-4 and TRBJ2-7; maybe TRBD2 (7 bases). V was trimmed by 5 bases and J by 5 bases, leaving 20 bases between them. This CDR3 contains 15 residues. Germline lookup yields CDR1 SGHNT and CDR2 YYREEE (reference sequence). CDR3 amino acids: CASSPRATGGNEQYF. The CDR3 nucleotides are TGTGCCAGCAGTCCAAGGGCGACGGGGGGCAACGAGCAGTACTTC.

The gene calls are TRBV28 and TRBJ2-7; D gene unclear. Looked up from germline, CDR1 is MDHEN and CDR2 is SYDVKM. The CDR3 is 18 amino acids. V dropped 6 bases and J dropped 6 bases, with 30 bases sitting between them. The CDR3 DNA reads as TGTGCCAGCAGCCCGATCCTTATTGGTCGAGATTCTCCGGGCGAGCAGTACTTC. Protein product: CASSPILIGRDSPGEQYF. The full variable domain, rest sourced from reference TRBV28 and TRBJ2-7, is DVKVTQSSRYLVKRTGEKVFLECVQDMDHENMFWYRQDPGLGLRLIYFSYDVKMKEKGDIPEGYSVSREKKERFSLILESASTNQTSMYLCASSPILIGRDSPGEQYFGPGTRLTVT.

The gene calls are TRBV5-4 and TRBJ2-7, with 7 bases fitting TRBD2. V was clipped by 4 bases and J by 1 base; unmatched bases: 14. The CDR3 loop spans 17 amino acids. Germline CDR1 SGHNT, CDR2 YYREEE (reference sequence). The DNA of the CDR3 is TGTGCCAGCAGCCAAGGGGCCGGGGCGGGAGTGTCCTACGAGCAGTACTTC. This encodes CASSQGAGAGVSYEQYF.

The sample holds one count of this clone. The V call is TRBV7-2, the J call TRBJ1-3, with a possible D match to TRBD1 (6 bases). Germline CDR1 SGHTA, CDR2 FQGNSA. The V and J ends lost 6 bases and 8 bases respectively, with 17 bases between them. The CDR3 contains 14 residues. The CDR3, as DNA: TGTGCCAGCAGGCCGGGGGGGGCTCAGGACACCATATATTTT. This encodes CASRPGGAQDTIYF. The complete variable domain, with remaining parts taken from reference TRBV7-2 and TRBJ1-3, reads GAGVSQSPSNKVTEKGKDVELRCDPISGHTALYWYRQSLGQGLEFLIYFQGNSAPDKSGLPSDRFSAERTGGSVSTLTIQRTQQEDSAVYLCASRPGGAQDTIYFGEGSWLTVV.

The chain couples TRBV30 to TRBJ2-1; 14 bases align to TRBD2. J gave up 6 bases and V 0 bases, and 1 base lay outside the gene matches. The germline gives CDR1 GTSNPN, CDR2 SVGIG (reference sequence). The CDR3 covers 15 residues. For the CDR3, the DNA is TGTGCCTGGAGTGTGGGGACTAGCGGGAGCAATGAGCAGTTCTTC. Its protein product is CAWSVGTSGSNEQFF.

This chain connects TRBV7-2 to TRBJ2-1, with D perhaps TRBD1 (5 bases). This CDR3 has 12 amino acids. Trimming left V 3 bases short and J 10 bases short, with 10 bases between. CDR1 SGHTA and CDR2 FQGNSA come from the germline V gene. In DNA form, the CDR3 reads TGTGCCAGCAGCTTGGACACGTACGAGCAGTTCTTC. Protein product: CASSLDTYEQFF.

This clone was detected once. The chain carries TRBV5-4 and TRBJ1-2; D possibly corresponds to TRBD1 (6 bases). The V gene lost 2 bases and the J gene lost 2 bases, with 10 bases spanning the gap. CDR3 size: 14 residues. CDR1 and CDR2 from the germline V gene are SGHNT and YYREEE (reference sequence). The CDR3 nucleotides read TGTGCCAGCAGCTTACCGACAGGAAACTATGGCTACACCTTC. It codes for CASSLPTGNYGYTF.